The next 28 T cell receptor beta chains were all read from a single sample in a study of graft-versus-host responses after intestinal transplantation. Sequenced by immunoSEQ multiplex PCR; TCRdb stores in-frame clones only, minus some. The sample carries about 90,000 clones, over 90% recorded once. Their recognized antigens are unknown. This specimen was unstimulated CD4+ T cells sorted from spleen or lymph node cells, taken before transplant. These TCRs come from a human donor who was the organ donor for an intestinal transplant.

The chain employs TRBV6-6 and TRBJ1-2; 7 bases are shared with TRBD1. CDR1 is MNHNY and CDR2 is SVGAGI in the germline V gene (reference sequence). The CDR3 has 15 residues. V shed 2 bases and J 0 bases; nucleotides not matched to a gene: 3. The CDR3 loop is CASSYGDSANYGYTF. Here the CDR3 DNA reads TGTGCCAGCAGTTACGGGGACAGCGCTAACTATGGCTACACCTTC.

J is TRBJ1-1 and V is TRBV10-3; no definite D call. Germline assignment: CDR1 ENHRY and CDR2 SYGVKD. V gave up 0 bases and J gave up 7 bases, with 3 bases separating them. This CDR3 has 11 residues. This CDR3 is CAISESGEAFF. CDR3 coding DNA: TGTGCCATCAGTGAGTCTGGTGAAGCTTTCTTT.

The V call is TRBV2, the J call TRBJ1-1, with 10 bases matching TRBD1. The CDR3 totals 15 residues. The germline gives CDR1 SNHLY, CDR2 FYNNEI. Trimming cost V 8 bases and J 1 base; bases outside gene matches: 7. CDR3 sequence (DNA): TGTGCCAGCCAGAGACAGGGGGCGACGAACACTGAAGCTTTCTTT. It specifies CASQRQGATNTEAFF. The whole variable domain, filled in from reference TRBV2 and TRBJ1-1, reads EPEVTQTPSHQVTQMGQEVILRCVPISNHLYFYWYRQILGQKVEFLVSFYNNEISEKSEIFDDQFSVERPDGSNFTLKIRSTKLEDSAMYFCASQRQGATNTEAFFGQGTRLTVV.

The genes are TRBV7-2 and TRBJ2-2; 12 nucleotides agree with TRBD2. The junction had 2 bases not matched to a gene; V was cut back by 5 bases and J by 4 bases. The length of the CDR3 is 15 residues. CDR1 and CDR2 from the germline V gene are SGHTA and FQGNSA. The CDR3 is CASSGGLAGTGELFF. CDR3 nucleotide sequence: TGTGCCAGCAGCGGGGGACTAGCGGGCACCGGGGAGCTGTTTTTT.

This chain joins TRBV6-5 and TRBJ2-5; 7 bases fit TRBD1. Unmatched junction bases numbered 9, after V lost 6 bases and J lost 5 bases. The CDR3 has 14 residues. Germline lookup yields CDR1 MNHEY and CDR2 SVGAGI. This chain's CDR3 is CASSQTTGMETQYF. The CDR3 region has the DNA TGTGCCAGCAGCCAAACGACAGGGATGGAGACCCAGTACTTC.

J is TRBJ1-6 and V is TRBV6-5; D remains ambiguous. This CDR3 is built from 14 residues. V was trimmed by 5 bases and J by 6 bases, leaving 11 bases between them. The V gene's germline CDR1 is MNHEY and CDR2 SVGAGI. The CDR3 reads CASSEKLINSPLHF. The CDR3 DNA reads TGTGCCAGCAGTGAAAAACTGATTAATTCACCCCTCCACTTT.

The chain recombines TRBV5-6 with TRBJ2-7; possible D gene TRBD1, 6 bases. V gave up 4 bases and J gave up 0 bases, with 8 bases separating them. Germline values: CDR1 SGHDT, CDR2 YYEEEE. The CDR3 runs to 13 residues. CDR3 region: CASSRDNSYEQYF. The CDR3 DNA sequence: TGTGCCAGCAGCCGGGACAACTCCTACGAGCAGTACTTC.

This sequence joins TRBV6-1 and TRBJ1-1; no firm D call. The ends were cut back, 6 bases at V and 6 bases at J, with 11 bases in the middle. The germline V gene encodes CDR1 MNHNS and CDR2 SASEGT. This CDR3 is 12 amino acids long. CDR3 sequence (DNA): TGTGCCAGCAGCTCCGGAGGGCCTGAAGCTTTCTTT. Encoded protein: CASSSGGPEAFF.

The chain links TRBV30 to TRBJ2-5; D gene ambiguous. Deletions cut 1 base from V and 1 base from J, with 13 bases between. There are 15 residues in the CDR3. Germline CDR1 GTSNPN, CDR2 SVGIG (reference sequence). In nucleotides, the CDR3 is TGTGCCTGGAGTGGCTTGGGGTCCGGCCAAGAGACCCAGTACTTC. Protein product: CAWSGLGSGQETQYF.

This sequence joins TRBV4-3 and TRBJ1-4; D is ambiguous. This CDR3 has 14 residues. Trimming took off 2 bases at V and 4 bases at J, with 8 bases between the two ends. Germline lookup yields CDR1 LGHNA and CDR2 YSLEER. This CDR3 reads CASSQSRINEKLFF. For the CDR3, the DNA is TGCGCCAGCAGCCAATCCCGGATTAATGAAAAACTGTTTTTT.

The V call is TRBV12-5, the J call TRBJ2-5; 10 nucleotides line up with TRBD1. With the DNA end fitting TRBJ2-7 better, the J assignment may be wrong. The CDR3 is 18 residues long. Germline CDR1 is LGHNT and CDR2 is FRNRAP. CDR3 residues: CASGLETPGTGATYEQYF. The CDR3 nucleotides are TGTGCTAGTGGTTTGGAGACGCCCGGGACAGGGGCGACCTACGAGCAGTACTTC.

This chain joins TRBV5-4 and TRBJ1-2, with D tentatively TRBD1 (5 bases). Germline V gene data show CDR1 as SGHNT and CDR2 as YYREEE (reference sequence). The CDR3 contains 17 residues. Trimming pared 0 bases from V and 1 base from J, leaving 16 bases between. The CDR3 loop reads CASSLGVVGGVNYGYTF. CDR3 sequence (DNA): TGTGCCAGCAGCTTGGGAGTCGTGGGGGGGGTTAACTATGGCTACACCTTC.

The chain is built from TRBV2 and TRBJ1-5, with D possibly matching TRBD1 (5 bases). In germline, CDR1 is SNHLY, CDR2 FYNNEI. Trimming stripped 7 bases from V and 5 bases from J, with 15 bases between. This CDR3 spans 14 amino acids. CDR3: CASMGPGGYQPQHF. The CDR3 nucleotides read TGTGCCAGCATGGGACCGGGGGGATATCAGCCCCAGCATTTT.

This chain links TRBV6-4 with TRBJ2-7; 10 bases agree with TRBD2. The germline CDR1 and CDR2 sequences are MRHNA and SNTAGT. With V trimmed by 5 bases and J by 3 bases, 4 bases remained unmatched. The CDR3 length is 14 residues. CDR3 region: CASSSLAGVYEQYF. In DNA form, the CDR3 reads TGTGCCAGCAGTAGTCTAGCGGGGGTCTACGAGCAGTACTTC.

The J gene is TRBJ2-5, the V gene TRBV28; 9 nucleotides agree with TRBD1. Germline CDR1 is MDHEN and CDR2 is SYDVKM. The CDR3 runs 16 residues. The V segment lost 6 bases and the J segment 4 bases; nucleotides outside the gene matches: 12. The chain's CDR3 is CASRPLQGAARETQYF. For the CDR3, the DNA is TGTGCCAGCAGACCACTACAGGGGGCGGCCAGAGAGACCCAGTACTTC. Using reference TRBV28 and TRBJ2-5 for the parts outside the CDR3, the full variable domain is DVKVTQSSRYLVKRTGEKVFLECVQDMDHENMFWYRQDPGLGLRLIYFSYDVKMKEKGDIPEGYSVSREKKERFSLILESASTNQTSMYLCASRPLQGAARETQYFGPGTRLLVL.

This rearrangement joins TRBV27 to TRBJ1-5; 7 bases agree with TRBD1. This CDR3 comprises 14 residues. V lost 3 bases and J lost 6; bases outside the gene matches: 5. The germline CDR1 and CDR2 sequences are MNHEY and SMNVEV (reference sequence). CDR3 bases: TGTGCCAGCAGTTTTGGACAGGTAGCTCAGCCCCAGCATTTT. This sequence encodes CASSFGQVAQPQHF.

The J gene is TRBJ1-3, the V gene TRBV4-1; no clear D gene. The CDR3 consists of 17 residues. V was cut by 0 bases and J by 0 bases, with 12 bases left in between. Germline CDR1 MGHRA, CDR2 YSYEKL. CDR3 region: CASSQEGRHRSGNTIYF. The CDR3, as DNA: TGCGCCAGCAGCCAAGAAGGGAGACACCGCTCTGGAAACACCATATATTTT.

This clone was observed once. The CDR3 spells CASRTGQGADTQYF. CDR3 sequence (DNA): TGTGCCAGCAGGACGGGACAGGGGGCAGATACGCAGTATTTT. The chain combines TRBV28 with TRBJ2-3; 11 bases map to TRBD1. Per germline, CDR1 MDHEN and CDR2 SYDVKM. This CDR3 comprises 14 residues. Trimming cost V 6 bases and J 4 bases; bases outside gene matches: 3. Variable domain in full (rest from reference TRBV28 and TRBJ2-3): DVKVTQSSRYLVKRTGEKVFLECVQDMDHENMFWYRQDPGLGLRLIYFSYDVKMKEKGDIPEGYSVSREKKERFSLILESASTNQTSMYLCASRTGQGADTQYFGPGTRLTVL.

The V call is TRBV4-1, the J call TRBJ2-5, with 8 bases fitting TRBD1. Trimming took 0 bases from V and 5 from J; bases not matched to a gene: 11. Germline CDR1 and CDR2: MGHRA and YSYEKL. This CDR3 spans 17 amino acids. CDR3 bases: TGCGCCAGCAGCCAAGATCCCGTGACAGGGGTCGGGGAGACCCAGTACTTC. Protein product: CASSQDPVTGVGETQYF.

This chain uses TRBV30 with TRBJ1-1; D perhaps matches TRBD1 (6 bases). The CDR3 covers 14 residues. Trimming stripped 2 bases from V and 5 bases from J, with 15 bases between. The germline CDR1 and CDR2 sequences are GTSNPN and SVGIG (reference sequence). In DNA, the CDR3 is TGTGCCTGGAGTTTTGGGGGCGCTTGGACTGAAGCTTTCTTT. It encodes CAWSFGGAWTEAFF.

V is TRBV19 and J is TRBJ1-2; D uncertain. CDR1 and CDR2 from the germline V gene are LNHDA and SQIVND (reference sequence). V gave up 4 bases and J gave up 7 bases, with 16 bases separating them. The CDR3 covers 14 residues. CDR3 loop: CASSTDRYSLGYTF. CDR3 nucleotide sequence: TGTGCCAGTAGTACCGATCGGTACTCTCTTGGCTACACCTTC. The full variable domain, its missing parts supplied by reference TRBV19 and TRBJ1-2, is DGGITQSPKYLFRKEGQNVTLSCEQNLNHDAMYWYRQDPGQGLRLIYYSQIVNDFQKGDIAEGYSVSREKKESFPLTVTSAQKNPTAFYLCASSTDRYSLGYTFGSGTRLTVV.

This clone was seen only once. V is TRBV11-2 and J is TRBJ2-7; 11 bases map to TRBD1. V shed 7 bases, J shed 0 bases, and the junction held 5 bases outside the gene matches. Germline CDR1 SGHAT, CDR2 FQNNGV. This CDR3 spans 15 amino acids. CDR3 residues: CASNAGTGGSYEQYF. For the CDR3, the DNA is TGTGCCAGCAATGCCGGGACAGGGGGCTCCTACGAGCAGTACTTC.

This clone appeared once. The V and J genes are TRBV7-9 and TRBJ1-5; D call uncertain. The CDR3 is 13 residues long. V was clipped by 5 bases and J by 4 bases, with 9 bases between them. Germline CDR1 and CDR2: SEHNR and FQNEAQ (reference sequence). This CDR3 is CASSQNTNQPQHF. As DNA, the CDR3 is TGTGCCAGCAGCCAAAATACTAATCAGCCCCAGCATTTT.

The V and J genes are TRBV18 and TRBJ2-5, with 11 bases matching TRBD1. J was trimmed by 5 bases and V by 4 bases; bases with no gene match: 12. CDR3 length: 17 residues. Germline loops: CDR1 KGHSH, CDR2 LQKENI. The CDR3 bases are TGTGCCAGCTCACTTCTGTCCGGGACAGGGGGGCGTGAGACCCAGTACTTC. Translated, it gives CASSLLSGTGGRETQYF.

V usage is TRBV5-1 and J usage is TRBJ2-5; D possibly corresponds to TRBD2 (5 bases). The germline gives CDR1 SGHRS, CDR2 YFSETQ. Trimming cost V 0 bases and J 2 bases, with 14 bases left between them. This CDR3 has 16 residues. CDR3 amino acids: CASSLVGVMGQETQYF. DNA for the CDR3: TGCGCCAGCAGCTTGGTCGGGGTAATGGGACAAGAGACCCAGTACTTC. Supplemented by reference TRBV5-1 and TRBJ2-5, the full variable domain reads KAGVTQTPRYLIKTRGQQVTLSCSPISGHRSVSWYQQTPGQGLQFLFEYFSETQRNKGNFPGRFSGRQFSNSRSEMNVSTLELGDSALYLCASSLVGVMGQETQYFGPGTRLLVL.

In DNA form, the CDR3 reads TGTGCCAGCAAATATAGCGGGGGCCCCTCCGCGAACACCGGGGAGCTGTTTTTT. It codes for CASKYSGGPSANTGELFF. J is TRBJ2-2 and V is TRBV6-9; 9 positions match TRBD2. This CDR3 region has 18 residues. From germline, CDR1 is MNHGY and CDR2 SVAAGI. The junction had 12 bases not matched to a gene; V was cut back by 7 bases and J by 0 bases.

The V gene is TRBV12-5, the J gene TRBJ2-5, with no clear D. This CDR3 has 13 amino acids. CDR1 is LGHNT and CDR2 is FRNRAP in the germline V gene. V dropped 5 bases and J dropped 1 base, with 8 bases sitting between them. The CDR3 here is CASGRAVQETQYF. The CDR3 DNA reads TGTGCTAGTGGTAGGGCAGTCCAAGAGACCCAGTACTTC. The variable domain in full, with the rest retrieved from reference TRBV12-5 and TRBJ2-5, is DARVTQTPRHKVTEMGQEVTMRCQPILGHNTVFWYRQTMMQGLELLAYFRNRAPLDDSGMPKDRFSAEMPDATLATLKIQPSEPRDSAVYFCASGRAVQETQYFGPGTRLLVL.

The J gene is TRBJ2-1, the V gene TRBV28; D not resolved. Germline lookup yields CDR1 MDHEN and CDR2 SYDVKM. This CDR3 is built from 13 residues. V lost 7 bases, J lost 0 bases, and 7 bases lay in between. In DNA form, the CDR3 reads TGTGCCAGCACAGTTAGCTCCTACAATGAGCAGTTCTTC. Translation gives CASTVSSYNEQFF.